The T cell receptor (beta chain) under discussion was sequenced for a study of T cells after yellow fever vaccination. The 5'RACE template-switching step produced TCR cDNA and added a universal primer site and UMIs. One entry per CDR3 protein results from TCRdb running MiXCR on the 5' RACE reads. The data hold 55,000 to 70,000 distinct CDR3 sequences, with just over 6.5% observed a single time. General observations from the study: A small share of clonotypes appeared in both CD4 and CD8 compartments. Weaker overall was a secondary response that nonetheless peaked faster, on day 5 versus 15. Booster samples showed a return of most primary-vaccination clones (under 98% CD4, approximately 88% CD8).

The table lists this clonotype with many counts. Its antigen is not known. Trimming took 2 bases from V and 8 from J; bases not matched to a gene: 13. Germline V gene data show CDR1 as MRHNA and CDR2 as SNTAGT. This CDR3 is built from 18 residues. The chain couples TRBV6-4 to TRBJ2-1; the match to TRBD1 covers 12 bases. This receptor was identified in a man between 18 and 29 years old who received the YFV17D yellow fever vaccine. The source was CD8+ T cells sorted from PBMCs, collected approximately 47 days after the first yellow fever vaccination. CDR3 DNA sequence: TGTGCCAGCAGTGACGGCCCCGGGACAGGGGGCGAAAAGGATGAGCAGTTCTTC. Its protein is CASSDGPGTGGEKDEQFF.